These 29 T cell receptor beta chains came from one sample sequenced in a study of cytomegalovirus exposure and HLA in healthy donors. The PCR had 60 Vbeta and 13 Jbeta primers. Some clones are missing from TCRdb's copy, which holds only in-frame ones; the method was immunoSEQ multiplex PCR. Of about 200,000 clones listed, approximately 85% were seen once; the top ten hold 1.5% to 2%. Sequencing was carried out using PBMCs. These receptors originate from a man aged 18 to 30 in good health and CMV-seronegative.

V usage is TRBV7-2 and J usage is TRBJ2-6, with D possibly TRBD2 on 6 matching bases. The CDR3 consists of 15 residues. The germline V gene has CDR1 SGHTA and CDR2 FQGNSA. The ends were cut back, 1 base at V and 3 bases at J, with 7 bases in the middle. CDR3 protein: CASSLEGGGANVLTF. CDR3 sequence (DNA): TGTGCCAGCAGCTTAGAGGGAGGTGGGGCCAACGTCCTGACTTTC.

The V gene is TRBV7-9, the J gene TRBJ2-7; 7 positions agree with TRBD1. Per the germline V gene, CDR1 is SEHNR and CDR2 is FQNEAQ (reference sequence). This CDR3 has 16 amino acids. After removal of 5 bases from V and 0 bases from J, the junction contained 10 bases not matched to a gene. The CDR3 region is CASSRTGTVSSYEQYF. The CDR3 DNA reads as TGTGCCAGCAGCCGGACTGGGACAGTGAGCTCCTACGAGCAGTACTTC.

This clone was observed once. The rearrangement joins TRBV4-1 to TRBJ2-5; possibly TRBD2 for D (6 bases). Trimming cost V 1 base and J 3 bases, with 9 bases left between them. CDR1 is MGHRA, CDR2 YSYEKL, per germline. The CDR3 is 14 amino acids. DNA for the CDR3: TGCGCCAGCAGCCAAGTCGGGGGTGAAGAGACCCAGTACTTC. It yields the protein CASSQVGGEETQYF.

This clone showed up just once. The CDR3 protein is CASSIGLAGVVVEQFF. CDR3 sequence (DNA): TGTGCCAGTAGTATCGGCCTAGCGGGAGTTGTTGTGGAGCAGTTCTTC. The chain links TRBV19 to TRBJ2-1; TRBD2 matches 10 bases. V was pared by 3 bases and J by 10 bases, with 12 bases of the junction left unmatched. Germline V lookup: CDR1 LNHDA, CDR2 SQIVND (reference sequence). CDR3 length: 16 residues.

This clone was counted a few times. This chain joins TRBV27 and TRBJ2-1; 10 bases map to TRBD2. Germline V gene lookup returns CDR1 MNHEY and CDR2 SMNVEV (reference sequence). The CDR3 loop spans 14 amino acids. With 6 bases clipped from V and 8 bases from J, the junction kept 7 bases outside the gene matches. The CDR3 region is CASRAEREGDEQFF. CDR3 in DNA: TGTGCCAGCAGAGCCGAGCGGGAGGGGGATGAGCAGTTCTTC.

V and J are TRBV9 and TRBJ1-4; D not certain. Trimming left V 2 bases short and J 3 bases short, with 11 bases between. The CDR3 length is 15 residues. Germline CDR1 and CDR2: SGDLS and YYNGEE. The CDR3 nucleotides are TGTGCCAGCAGCGTGGACCGGGAGGCTAATGAAAAACTGTTTTTT. Amino acid sequence: CASSVDREANEKLFF.

V is TRBV7-9 and J is TRBJ2-1, with D perhaps matching TRBD2 (5 bases). The CDR3 is made up of 15 amino acids. Germline CDR1 SEHNR, CDR2 FQNEAQ (reference sequence). Trimming removed 4 bases at V and 0 bases at J, with 10 bases between. The CDR3 DNA reads as TGTGCCAGCAGCTCTAGCTGGAGCTCCTACAATGAGCAGTTCTTC. Translation: CASSSSWSSYNEQFF.

This chain connects TRBV6-5 to TRBJ2-3; 10 bases fit TRBD2. This CDR3 comprises 14 residues. Germline V gene lookup returns CDR1 MNHEY and CDR2 SVGAGI. After removal of 6 bases from V and 2 bases from J, the junction contained 2 bases not matched to a gene. The CDR3 sequence is CASRLAGLTDTQYF. CDR3 coding DNA: TGTGCCAGCAGACTAGCGGGGCTCACAGATACGCAGTATTTT.

V gene TRBV12-5 combines with J gene TRBJ2-2; no clear D. The V end lost 1 base, the J end lost 7 bases, and 7 bases lay between the germline ends. Looked up from germline, CDR1 is LGHNT and CDR2 is FRNRAP. CDR3 size: 13 residues. This CDR3 is CASGLGAGGELFF. For the CDR3, the DNA is TGTGCTAGTGGTTTGGGGGCCGGCGGGGAGCTGTTTTTT.

The chain recombines TRBV7-8 with TRBJ2-1; the D gene is possibly TRBD1 (5 bases). This CDR3 spans 15 amino acids. V lost 5 bases to trimming and J lost 2 bases, with 13 bases between them. Germline loops: CDR1 SGHVS, CDR2 FQNEAQ. The CDR3 spells CASSVSRGAYNEQFF. CDR3 bases: TGTGCCAGCAGCGTAAGTAGGGGCGCCTACAATGAGCAGTTCTTC.

The sample holds a few counts of this clone. The genes are TRBV10-3 and TRBJ1-5; D may be TRBD1 (5 bases). The V gene's germline CDR1 is ENHRY and CDR2 SYGVKD. CDR3 length equals 14 residues. Deletions cut 0 bases from V and 5 bases from J, with 8 bases between. This chain's CDR3 is CAISESGGDQPQHF. CDR3 bases: TGTGCCATCAGTGAGTCGGGGGGTGATCAGCCCCAGCATTTT.

The chain recombines TRBV27 with TRBJ2-1; D is possibly TRBD1 (5 bases). V was pared by 7 bases and J by 2 bases, with 18 bases between. Germline CDR1 MNHEY, CDR2 SMNVEV (reference sequence). This CDR3 is 16 amino acids long. As DNA, the CDR3 is TGTGCCAGCACCCCGAAGGGGTGGTTACCCTACAATGAGCAGTTCTTC. This encodes CASTPKGWLPYNEQFF.

This sequence joins TRBV4-1 and TRBJ2-4, with D unclear. Germline V gene sequence: CDR1 MGHRA, CDR2 YSYEKL. The CDR3 loop spans 18 amino acids. Trimming stripped 0 bases from V and 3 bases from J, with 18 bases between. For the CDR3, the DNA is TGCGCCAGCAGCCAAGATCTAGACTTAACCATAGGCAAAAACATTCAGTACTTC. It codes for CASSQDLDLTIGKNIQYF.

The chain links TRBV2 to TRBJ2-1; D not certain. Germline assignment: CDR1 SNHLY and CDR2 FYNNEI. The CDR3 spans 14 residues. Trimming cost V 2 bases and J 2 bases, with 7 bases left between them. The CDR3 nucleotides are TGTGCCAGCAGTGAACGAGGAACCTACAATGAGCAGTTCTTC. Its translation: CASSERGTYNEQFF.

This clone was recorded a few times. The chain employs TRBV5-4 and TRBJ2-5; 7 bases align to TRBD1. The CDR3 is made up of 13 amino acids. Germline CDR1 SGHNT, CDR2 YYREEE (reference sequence). The V segment lost 4 bases and the J segment 2 bases; nucleotides outside the gene matches: 2. Here the CDR3 reads CASSGGQQETQYF. In DNA, the CDR3 is TGTGCCAGCAGCGGGGGACAGCAAGAGACCCAGTACTTC. Filled out from reference TRBV5-4 and TRBJ2-5, the complete variable domain reads ETGVTQSPTHLIKTRGQQVTLRCSSQSGHNTVSWYQQALGQGPQFIFQYYREEENGRGNFPPRFSGLQFPNYSSELNVNALELDDSALYLCASSGGQQETQYFGPGTRLLVL.

This clone was seen just once. J is TRBJ2-1 and V is TRBV19; a weak D match, TRBD2 (6 bases). This CDR3 has 15 amino acids. V shed 10 bases and J shed 0 bases, with 16 bases lying between them. Germline values: CDR1 LNHDA, CDR2 SQIVND (reference sequence). Here the CDR3 DNA reads TGTGCCACAAGCCTAAGCGGGTACTCCTACAATGAGCAGTTCTTC. This codes for CATSLSGYSYNEQFF.

This sequence joins TRBV27 and TRBJ2-5; D may be TRBD2 (6 bases). CDR1 and CDR2 (germline): MNHEY, SMNVEV (reference sequence). V dropped 4 bases and J dropped 3 bases, with 15 bases sitting between them. The length of the CDR3 is 15 residues. The CDR3 is CASSSLAIGEETQYF. The CDR3 DNA reads as TGTGCCAGCAGTTCGCTAGCGATAGGCGAAGAGACCCAGTACTTC.

The V gene is TRBV15, the J gene TRBJ1-6; D gene unclear. Trimming shortened V by 2 bases and J by 0 bases, and 11 bases separated the two germline ends. Germline CDR1 and CDR2: LNHNV and YYDKDF (reference sequence). CDR3 length: 17 amino acids. CDR3 region: CATSRTTAISYNSPLHF. In DNA, the CDR3 is TGTGCCACCAGCAGAACCACAGCAATCTCCTATAATTCACCCCTCCACTTT.

This clone was counted once. The V gene is TRBV6-5, the J gene TRBJ1-2; D is possibly TRBD1 (6 bases). Germline assignment: CDR1 MNHEY and CDR2 SVGAGI. V lost 8 bases and J lost 4, with 17 bases in between. The CDR3 loop spans 14 amino acids. CDR3 sequence reads: CASGRGGASYGYTF. The CDR3 DNA follows: TGTGCCAGCGGTCGGGGGGGGGCGAGCTATGGCTACACCTTC.

The V gene is TRBV20-1, the J gene TRBJ2-1; 8 bases map to TRBD2. The V segment lost 7 bases and the J segment 7 bases; nucleotides outside the gene matches: 3. The CDR3 runs 11 residues. CDR1 and CDR2 (germline): DFQATT, SNEGSKA (reference sequence). CDR3 sequence (DNA): TGCAGTGTGCCTAGCGGGAATGAGCAGTTCTTC. As protein: CSVPSGNEQFF.

The chain uses TRBV5-3 and TRBJ2-7; 7 bases align to TRBD1. TRBV5-3 is an ORF, with its function uncertain. The junction had 3 bases not matched to a gene; V was cut back by 0 bases and J by 3 bases. The CDR3 contains 14 residues. Here the CDR3 reads CARSLGQGYYEQYF. The CDR3 bases are TGTGCCAGAAGCTTGGGACAGGGTTACTACGAGCAGTACTTC.

The V call is TRBV9, the J call TRBJ1-6; 7 bases agree with TRBD1. V lost 0 bases and J lost 10; bases outside the gene matches: 7. The germline CDR1 and CDR2 sequences are SGDLS and YYNGEE. The CDR3 runs to 15 residues. The CDR3 reads CASSVGRQGRSPLHF. For the CDR3, the DNA is TGTGCCAGCAGCGTAGGAAGACAGGGCAGATCACCCCTCCACTTT.

V usage is TRBV19 and J usage is TRBJ1-1; D possibly corresponds to TRBD1 (6 bases). V was shortened by 3 bases and J by 4 bases, with 15 bases between the two germline ends. The CDR3 is 15 residues long. CDR1 and CDR2 (germline): LNHDA, SQIVND (reference sequence). The CDR3 loop reads CASSITGHPSTEAFF. The CDR3, as DNA: TGTGCCAGTAGTATCACGGGACACCCGAGCACTGAAGCTTTCTTT.

In this sample, this clone turned up a few times. This chain's CDR3 is CAISRGANTGELFF. The CDR3, as DNA: TGTGCCATCAGTCGGGGGGCGAACACCGGGGAGCTGTTTTTT. The gene calls are TRBV10-3 and TRBJ2-2; 7 nucleotides match TRBD2. The CDR3 contains 14 residues. V lost 5 bases, J lost 0 bases, and 0 bases stayed unmatched. Germline CDR1 ENHRY, CDR2 SYGVKD.

The chain carries TRBV13 and TRBJ2-5; the D is unclear. The CDR3 covers 11 residues. The germline gives CDR1 PRHDT, CDR2 FYEKMQ (reference sequence). Trimming cost V 6 bases and J 5 bases, with 7 bases left between them. The CDR3, as DNA: TGTGCCAGCAGTAATTCGGAGACCCAGTACTTC. Translation gives CASSNSETQYF.

The chain joins TRBV21-1 to TRBJ1-4; the table's D call TRBD1 went unverified against the DNA. TRBV21-1 is a pseudogene segment. This CDR3 contains 19 residues. The CDR3 DNA follows: TGTGCCACCCTCCGGGACAGCGAAAAAAAATATGTCAATAATGAAAAACTGTTTTTT. This translates into CATLRDSEKKYVNNEKLFF.

V gene TRBV2 combines with J gene TRBJ1-1; TRBD1 matches at 7 bases. The germline gives CDR1 SNHLY, CDR2 FYNNEI. V lost 11 bases, J lost 3 bases, and 9 bases stayed unmatched. This CDR3 is 13 amino acids long. The CDR3 loop is CAPSRDSYTEAFF. The CDR3 DNA is TGTGCCCCAAGCAGGGACAGCTACACTGAAGCTTTCTTT.

The rearrangement links TRBV6-4 to TRBJ2-3; 12 bases agree with TRBD2. Germline CDR1 is MRHNA and CDR2 is SNTAGT. CDR3 length equals 16 residues. V was clipped by 4 bases and J by 4 bases; unmatched bases: 6. The CDR3 spells CASSGTSGGSADTQYF. For the CDR3, the DNA is TGTGCCAGCAGTGGAACTAGCGGGGGGAGCGCAGATACGCAGTATTTT.

The rearrangement uses TRBV27 and TRBJ2-7, with D possibly matching TRBD2 (6 bases). CDR1 is MNHEY and CDR2 is SMNVEV in the germline V gene (reference sequence). V was clipped by 4 bases and J by 6 bases, with 22 bases between them. The CDR3 length is 16 residues. The chain's CDR3 is CASSWVFGTVSGEQYF. The CDR3 DNA is TGTGCCAGCAGTTGGGTCTTCGGGACTGTCTCGGGCGAGCAGTACTTC.